This T cell receptor (beta chain) appears in the sequencing data of a study of cytomegalovirus exposure and HLA in healthy donors. Points from the study as a whole: Later analysis demonstrated an association between a missense DCLRE1C variant and TCR beta V- and J-gene trimming.

This CDR3 is 14 amino acids long. This clone was found a few times. What it binds is unknown. 13 Jbeta primers and 60 Vbeta primers were used for the PCR. In the original processing: The authors later counted roughly 87 million unique TCR beta chains, about 11 million of them shared. Data came from immunoSEQ multiplex PCR; TCRdb stores just in-frame clones and leaves some out. V, J and clone size were drawn from that table, and D and trimming were deduced from the DNA. The table lists some 200,000 clones, about 80% of them singletons. The sequenced sample was PBMCs. This receptor was obtained from a woman aged 25 to 39 in good health and CMV-seropositive. This rearrangement joins TRBV12-2 to TRBJ1-5. TRBV12-2 is listed as a pseudogene. CDR3 bases: TGTGCAAGTCGCTTATTACCGGGGGGTCAGCCCCAGCATTTT. It codes for CASRLLPGGQPQHF.